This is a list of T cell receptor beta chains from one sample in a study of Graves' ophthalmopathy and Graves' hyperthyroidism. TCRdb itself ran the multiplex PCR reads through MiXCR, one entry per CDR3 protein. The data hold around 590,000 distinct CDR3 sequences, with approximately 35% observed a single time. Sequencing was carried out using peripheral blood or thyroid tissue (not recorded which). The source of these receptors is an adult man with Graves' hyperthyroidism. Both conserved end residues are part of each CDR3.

cdr3_aa: CASSLGHSNQPQHF; v_call: TRBV12-3/TRBV12-4; cdr3_length: 14; j_call: TRBJ1-5
cdr3_aa: CASSLESQREWFF; v_call: TRBV7-2; cdr3_length: 13; j_call: TRBJ2-5
cdr3_aa: CASSLGVGRDNEKLFF; v_call: TRBV7-2; cdr3_length: 16; j_call: TRBJ1-4
cdr3_aa: CASSLMGLAEETQHF; v_call: TRBV7-3; cdr3_length: 15; j_call: TRBJ1-5
cdr3_aa: CASSLDRTVFYEQYF; v_call: TRBV7-2; cdr3_length: 15; j_call: TRBJ2-7
cdr3_aa: CASSLTGGQNYGYTF; v_call: TRBV5-1; cdr3_length: 15; j_call: TRBJ1-2
cdr3_aa: CASSPYRGAYNSPLHF; v_call: TRBV7-6; cdr3_length: 16; j_call: TRBJ1-6
cdr3_aa: CASSESLLEKLFF; v_call: TRBV2; cdr3_length: 13; j_call: TRBJ1-4
cdr3_aa: CAGSEKGFSGNQPQHF; v_call: TRBV6-1; cdr3_length: 16; j_call: TRBJ1-5
cdr3_aa: CASSPTYSTSGSSPLTGELFF; v_call: TRBV7-9; cdr3_length: 21; j_call: TRBJ2-2
cdr3_aa: CASVLTSGTDTQYF; v_call: TRBV2; cdr3_length: 14; j_call: TRBJ2-3
cdr3_aa: CASSFRTAEKLFF; v_call: TRBV12-3/TRBV12-4; cdr3_length: 13; j_call: TRBJ1-4
cdr3_aa: CASSETSGGASEQYF; v_call: TRBV7-9; cdr3_length: 15; j_call: TRBJ2-7